The 28 T cell receptor beta chains given below trace back to one sample, sequenced in a study of T cell responses to AZD1222 COVID-19 vaccine. TCRdb's table, derived via immunoSEQ multiplex PCR, lists solely in-frame clones and lacks some. The repertoire holds around 150,000 clones, with roughly 89% as singletons. Sample: peripheral blood, taken on day 0 of AZD1222 vaccination. Source of these receptors: an adult in good health.

This CDR3 reads CASSLSWGGGNEQFF. In DNA, the CDR3 is TGTGCCAGCAGTTTATCTTGGGGAGGCGGGAATGAGCAGTTCTTC. The chain recombines TRBV27 with TRBJ2-1, with D possibly being TRBD2 (6 bases). This CDR3 region has 15 residues. Germline CDR1 MNHEY, CDR2 SMNVEV (reference sequence). The ends were cut back, 0 bases at V and 7 bases at J, with 13 bases in the middle.

V is TRBV5-1 and J is TRBJ2-7, with a tentative D call TRBD1 (6 bases). Between the trimmed V and J ends, which lost 3 bases and 0 bases, there was a span of 10 bases. CDR3 length: 14 amino acids. Germline V gene data show CDR1 as SGHRS and CDR2 as YFSETQ. CDR3 loop: CASSWDIPSYEQYF. CDR3 DNA: TGCGCCAGCAGCTGGGACATACCCTCCTACGAGCAGTACTTC.

This clone was detected only a few times. The V and J genes are TRBV15 and TRBJ1-4; D gene ambiguous. Per the germline V gene, CDR1 is LNHNV and CDR2 is YYDKDF (reference sequence). The CDR3 spans 16 residues. V was clipped by 0 bases and J by 2 bases, with 10 bases between them. CDR3 in amino acids: CATSRDLGSTNEKLFF. In DNA, the CDR3 is TGTGCCACCAGCAGAGATCTGGGGAGTACTAATGAAAAACTGTTTTTT. Full variable domain (rest looked up from reference TRBV15 and TRBJ1-4): DAMVIQNPRYQVTQFGKPVTLSCSQTLNHNVMYWYQQKSSQAPKLLFHYYDKDFNNEADTPDNFQSRRPNTSFCFLDIRSPGLGDTAMYLCATSRDLGSTNEKLFFGSGTQLSVL.

The V call is TRBV5-4, the J call TRBJ2-1; 11 nucleotides line up with TRBD2. This CDR3 is built from 16 residues. Germline values: CDR1 SGHNT, CDR2 YYREEE (reference sequence). V gave up 4 bases and J gave up 5 bases; unmatched junction bases: 8. The CDR3 DNA reads TGTGCCAGCAGCCCGGAACTAGCGGGAGTCGACAATGAGCAGTTCTTC. It yields the protein CASSPELAGVDNEQFF. Full variable domain (outside the CDR3, taken from reference TRBV5-4 and TRBJ2-1): ETGVTQSPTHLIKTRGQQVTLRCSSQSGHNTVSWYQQALGQGPQFIFQYYREEENGRGNFPPRFSGLQFPNYSSELNVNALELDDSALYLCASSPELAGVDNEQFFGPGTRLTVL.

J is TRBJ2-7 and V is TRBV18, with 9 bases lining up with TRBD2. CDR1 is KGHSH and CDR2 is LQKENI in the germline V gene. With 1 base clipped from V and 6 bases from J, the junction kept 4 bases outside the gene matches. The CDR3 is 14 amino acids. The CDR3 region is CASSPLAGVPEQYF. CDR3 DNA sequence: TGTGCCAGCTCACCACTAGCGGGAGTACCCGAGCAGTACTTC.

The V gene is TRBV2, the J gene TRBJ2-1; TRBD2 aligns across 8 bases. Germline loops: CDR1 SNHLY, CDR2 FYNNEI. The CDR3 is 13 amino acids. V lost 6 bases to trimming and J lost 5 bases; unmatched junction nucleotides: 3. The DNA for the CDR3 is TGTGCCAGCAGGTTTAGCGGGAACAATGAGCAGTTCTTC. Translation gives CASRFSGNNEQFF. The variable domain in full, completed from reference TRBV2 and TRBJ2-1, reads EPEVTQTPSHQVTQMGQEVILRCVPISNHLYFYWYRQILGQKVEFLVSFYNNEISEKSEIFDDQFSVERPDGSNFTLKIRSTKLEDSAMYFCASRFSGNNEQFFGPGTRLTVL.

This clone was picked up one time. The rearrangement links TRBV7-9 to TRBJ1-4, with a weak D call TRBD1 (5 bases). This CDR3 has 13 residues. Germline loops: CDR1 SEHNR, CDR2 FQNEAQ (reference sequence). Trimming cost V 4 bases and J 4 bases, with 7 bases left between them. This CDR3 reads CASSYDSNEKLFF. In nucleotides, the CDR3 is TGTGCCAGCAGCTACGACAGTAATGAAAAACTGTTTTTT.

The chain joins TRBV28 to TRBJ2-7, with 9 bases matching TRBD1. V gave up 5 bases and J gave up 7 bases; unmatched junction bases: 12. CDR1 MDHEN and CDR2 SYDVKM come from the germline V gene. The CDR3 runs to 15 residues. This chain's CDR3 is CASSPSYRGPGEQYF. DNA for the CDR3: TGTGCCAGCAGTCCCAGTTACAGGGGGCCAGGGGAGCAGTACTTC.

This chain connects TRBV5-1 to TRBJ2-2; D uncertain. Germline CDR1 reads SGHRS; CDR2 reads YFSETQ. The CDR3 is 13 residues long. V lost 3 bases and J lost 4, with 7 bases in between. The CDR3 nucleotides read TGCGCCAGCAGCTCCCAGGTCACCGGGGAGCTGTTTTTT. Amino acid sequence: CASSSQVTGELFF.

The chain recombines TRBV5-1 with TRBJ2-7, with D perhaps assigned TRBD1 or TRBD2 (5 bases each). Trimming cost V 1 base and J 0 bases, with 11 bases left between them. The CDR3 spans 15 residues. Per germline, CDR1 SGHRS and CDR2 YFSETQ. In DNA form, the CDR3 reads TGCGCCAGCAGCTTGTATCCCGGGACCTCCTACGAGCAGTACTTC. It encodes CASSLYPGTSYEQYF.

The chain has TRBV28 and TRBJ2-5, with a possible D match to TRBD1 (5 bases). CDR1 and CDR2 from the germline V gene are MDHEN and SYDVKM. The V end was cut by 6 bases, the J end by 5 bases, with 19 bases between. The CDR3 covers 15 residues. DNA of the CDR3: TGTGCCAGCAGAGAGACAGCGCGCGTATCCGAGACCCAGTACTTC. As protein: CASRETARVSETQYF.

This chain joins TRBV7-9 and TRBJ1-2, with no clear D. This CDR3 has 12 amino acids. Germline CDR1 and CDR2: SEHNR and FQNEAQ (reference sequence). Between the trimmed V and J ends, which lost 1 base and 4 bases, there was a span of 4 bases. Written as DNA, the CDR3 is TGTGCCAGCAGCTTAGTGGGCTATGGCTACACCTTC. Its protein product is CASSLVGYGYTF.

The chain recombines TRBV5-1 with TRBJ1-1; tentatively, D is TRBD1 (6 bases). The CDR3 runs 15 residues. Germline V gives CDR1 SGHRS, CDR2 YFSETQ. Trimming took off 0 bases at V and 3 bases at J, with 12 bases between the two ends. For the CDR3, the DNA is TGCGCCAGCAGCTTGGTTGTAGGGGGTCACACTGAAGCTTTCTTT. Translation gives CASSLVVGGHTEAFF. The full variable domain, in which reference TRBV5-1 and TRBJ1-1 provide the parts outside the CDR3, is KAGVTQTPRYLIKTRGQQVTLSCSPISGHRSVSWYQQTPGQGLQFLFEYFSETQRNKGNFPGRFSGRQFSNSRSEMNVSTLELGDSALYLCASSLVVGGHTEAFFGQGTRLTVV.

The gene calls are TRBV7-9 and TRBJ1-4, with TRBD1 matching over 7 bases. Trimming at V came to 10 bases and at J to 4 bases, leaving 9 bases not matched to a gene. This CDR3 is 14 amino acids long. Germline V lookup: CDR1 SEHNR, CDR2 FQNEAQ (reference sequence). The CDR3 loop is CATHTGTDNEKLFF. The DNA of the CDR3 is TGTGCCACCCATACCGGGACAGATAATGAAAAACTGTTTTTT.

J is TRBJ2-7 and V is TRBV6-2 or TRBV6-3; maybe TRBD1 (6 bases). V lost 5 bases and J 0 bases, leaving 14 bases between the germline ends. The CDR3 length is 15 residues. Germline CDR1 is MNHEY and CDR2 is SVGEGT. The CDR3 DNA reads TGTGCCAGCAGTGGGACATCGAAAAGCTCCTACGAGCAGTACTTC. Its protein product is CASSGTSKSSYEQYF.

V is TRBV20-1 and J is TRBJ1-6; unclear D gene. This CDR3 has 12 residues. Germline V gene lookup returns CDR1 DFQATT and CDR2 SNEGSKA (reference sequence). The V gene lost 3 bases and the J gene lost 8 bases, with 8 bases spanning the gap. The CDR3 region is CSASISDSPLHF. Written as DNA, the CDR3 is TGCAGTGCTAGTATTTCTGATTCACCCCTCCACTTT.

The V call is TRBV4-2, the J call TRBJ1-5; TRBD1 aligns across 9 bases. With V trimmed by 2 bases and J by 0 bases, 11 bases remained unmatched. In germline, CDR1 is LGHNA, CDR2 YNFKEQ. The CDR3 has 19 residues. The CDR3 sequence: CASSQPQEDRGYSNQPQHF. CDR3 coding DNA: TGTGCCAGCAGCCAACCCCAGGAGGACAGGGGTTATAGCAATCAGCCCCAGCATTTT.

This chain joins TRBV29-1 and TRBJ1-2; no clear D. Germline V gives CDR1 SQVTM, CDR2 ANQGSEA. Deletions cut 4 bases from V and 6 bases from J, with 18 bases between. This CDR3 is 14 amino acids long. The CDR3 bases are TGCAGCGTTGGTAGTCTTTTCGCGGGGAATGGCTACACCTTC. Translation gives CSVGSLFAGNGYTF.

The chain recombines TRBV11-2 with TRBJ2-1, with 8 bases aligning to TRBD1. The CDR3 consists of 16 residues. In germline, CDR1 is SGHAT, CDR2 FQNNGV. With 5 bases clipped from V and 0 bases from J, the junction kept 6 bases outside the gene matches. The CDR3 DNA reads TGTGCCAGCAGCCGACAGGGGAAAAGCTCCTACAATGAGCAGTTCTTC. This sequence encodes CASSRQGKSSYNEQFF.

Worth noting for this clone: Other DNA sequences in the sample encode the same CDR3. The chain recombines TRBV5-4 with TRBJ2-5; 8 bases are shared with TRBD1. The junction had 1 base not matched to a gene; V was cut back by 1 base and J by 2 bases. Germline CDR1 reads SGHNT; CDR2 reads YYREEE (reference sequence). This CDR3 spans 14 amino acids. The CDR3 protein is CASSLQGAQETQYF. CDR3 in DNA: TGTGCCAGCAGCTTGCAGGGGGCGCAAGAGACCCAGTACTTC.

The DNA of the CDR3 is TGTGCCAGCAGTTCGCCTTCTGGAGGGGAGCTGTTTTTT. As protein: CASSSPSGGELFF. The V gene is TRBV6-2 or TRBV6-3, the J gene TRBJ2-2; D not certain. Germline V lookup: CDR1 MNHEY, CDR2 SVGEGT. This CDR3 region has 13 residues. V was trimmed by 4 bases and J by 8 bases, leaving 11 bases between them.

The chain links TRBV6-5 to TRBJ1-2, with TRBD1 identical over 9 bases. Germline CDR1 MNHEY, CDR2 SVGAGI. Losses at the gene ends were 8 bases for V and 3 bases for J; bases not matched to a gene: 10. The CDR3 spans 15 residues. As DNA, the CDR3 is TGTGCCAGCGGCTTACAGGGGGCGTCGCACTATGGCTACACCTTC. Translation gives CASGLQGASHYGYTF.

This rearrangement joins TRBV10-3 to TRBJ2-7; 12 bases agree with TRBD2. Trimming removed 6 bases from V and 2 bases from J; junction bases left unmatched: 2. In germline, CDR1 is ENHRY, CDR2 SYGVKD. The CDR3 contains 14 residues. CDR3 protein: CAIRASGRAYEQYF. The CDR3 nucleotides are TGTGCCATCAGGGCTAGCGGGAGGGCCTACGAGCAGTACTTC.

To note about this clone: The same CDR3 is also encoded by other DNA sequences in this sample. J is TRBJ2-3 and V is TRBV29-1; tentatively, D is TRBD1 (6 bases). V was shortened by 6 bases and J by 2 bases, with 12 bases between the two germline ends. The CDR3 has 13 residues. Germline values: CDR1 SQVTM, CDR2 ANQGSEA. CDR3 residues: CSVVGGATDTQYF. CDR3 DNA: TGCAGCGTGGTTGGGGGCGCCACAGATACGCAGTATTTT.

The chain has TRBV19 and TRBJ1-1; TRBD1 is a possible D gene (6 bases). The CDR3 length is 15 residues. Deletions cut 3 bases from V and 2 bases from J, with 13 bases between. The germline CDR1 and CDR2 sequences are LNHDA and SQIVND (reference sequence). The CDR3 spells CASSMLTGPNTEAFF. The CDR3 DNA sequence: TGTGCCAGTAGTATGCTAACAGGGCCAAACACTGAAGCTTTCTTT.

This chain links TRBV10-3 with TRBJ2-7; D is unresolved. The germline gives CDR1 ENHRY, CDR2 SYGVKD. Trimming cost V 4 bases and J 0 bases, with 10 bases left between them. This CDR3 spans 14 amino acids. CDR3 coding DNA: TGTGCCATCAGTGGTCGTTCGGACTCCTACGAGCAGTACTTC. It is translated as CAISGRSDSYEQYF.

The V and J genes are TRBV12-5 and TRBJ2-3; the D gene is possibly TRBD1 (6 bases). There are 15 residues in the CDR3. V was trimmed by 3 bases and J by 3 bases, leaving 13 bases between them. Germline V gene data show CDR1 as LGHNT and CDR2 as FRNRAP. CDR3 nucleotides: TGTGCTAGTGGTTTACACAGGGTTAGTACAGATACGCAGTATTTT. Protein product: CASGLHRVSTDTQYF. The entire variable domain, with the rest obtained from reference TRBV12-5 and TRBJ2-3, is as follows: DARVTQTPRHKVTEMGQEVTMRCQPILGHNTVFWYRQTMMQGLELLAYFRNRAPLDDSGMPKDRFSAEMPDATLATLKIQPSEPRDSAVYFCASGLHRVSTDTQYFGPGTRLTVL.

The J gene is TRBJ2-7, the V gene TRBV5-4, with D perhaps TRBD1 (6 bases). The germline V and J ends were trimmed by 3 bases and 4 bases, with 20 bases remaining between them. The CDR3 is 16 amino acids. Germline CDR1 reads SGHNT; CDR2 reads YYREEE (reference sequence). CDR3 coding DNA: TGTGCCAGCAGCTCTCCCCCGGGCAGGGGCCTTTACGAGCAGTACTTC. It translates to CASSSPPGRGLYEQYF.